This T cell receptor beta chain was sequenced during a study of cytomegalovirus exposure and HLA in healthy donors. Findings of the study overall: Follow-up analysis seemed to connect common viral pathogens with several of the most significant clusters identified. In a later analysis, an Asian-associated ancestry cluster reportedly showed fewer N-insertions than the approximately 700-donor mean. In a later analysis, TCR beta V- and J-gene trimming was associated with a missense DCLRE1C variant.

The PCR used 60 Vbeta and 13 Jbeta primers. Using immunoSEQ multiplex PCR, the repertoire was profiled, and TCRdb retains in-frame clones only, with some absent. The sample yields fewer than 200,000 clones, roughly 76% seen once. With regard to this clone: Its specificity is unknown.

Germline-derived CDR1 and CDR2 are SGHRS and YFSETQ. Deletions cut 9 bases from V and 2 bases from J, with 16 bases between. The CDR3 sequence is 14 residues long. Healthy donors of bone marrow made up the group. The receptor was isolated from a man aged 60 to 75 in good health and CMV-seronegative. Sequenced sample: PBMCs. The J gene is TRBJ2-3, the V gene TRBV5-1; D is perhaps TRBD2 (5 bases). CDR3 amino acids: CATREELNTDTQYF. The CDR3 nucleotides read TGCGCCACCCGGGAAGAACTAAACACAGATACGCAGTATTTT.